Each of the 20 T cell receptor beta chains below was sequenced from the same sample in a study of blood T cells in healthy people across ages. Together with a sample-barcoded 5' primer, a J-beta primer mix was included in a second PCR lasting roughly 6 to 12 cycles. In TCRdb, the 5' RACE reads were re-called with MiXCR into one record per CDR3 protein. The data show approximately 810,000 distinct CDR3 sequences, 29% seen once. The sequenced sample was blood. These receptors originate from a woman of 80 years or more in good health.

The chain carries TRBV25-1 and TRBJ1-4; D is unclear. The CDR3 has 15 amino acids. Germline CDR1 and CDR2: MGHDK and SYGVNS. Trimming removed 5 bases at V and 4 bases at J, with 14 bases between. The CDR3 is CASSQMPGGNEKLFF. Here the CDR3 DNA reads TGTGCCAGCAGTCAAATGCCGGGAGGTAATGAAAAACTGTTTTTT.

This clonotype occurred many times. V is TRBV7-9 and J is TRBJ2-1; D may correspond to TRBD1 or TRBD2 (6 bases each). The length of the CDR3 is 15 residues. Per germline, CDR1 SEHNR and CDR2 FQNEAQ (reference sequence). Trimming removed 6 bases at V and 9 bases at J, with 21 bases between. CDR3 region: CASRIHGGGMIEQFF. Here the CDR3 DNA reads TGTGCCAGCAGAATTCACGGAGGGGGAATGATTGAGCAGTTCTTC.

There are many counts of this clonotype. As DNA, the CDR3 is TGTGCCAGCAACCCGGACAGTCTGTATGGCTACACCTTC. The encoded protein is CASNPDSLYGYTF. The chain joins TRBV6-2 or TRBV6-3 to TRBJ1-2; maybe TRBD1 (6 bases). Looked up from germline, CDR1 is MNHEY and CDR2 is SVGEGT. CDR3 length: 13 amino acids. Trimming took 7 bases from V and 5 from J, leaving 14 bases between them.

This clonotype was found many times. The rearrangement uses TRBV6-2 or TRBV6-3 and TRBJ2-1; D is uncertain. The CDR3 runs 12 residues. The V end was cut by 5 bases, the J end by 4 bases, with 6 bases between. Looked up from germline, CDR1 is MNHEY and CDR2 is SVGEGT. Written as DNA, the CDR3 is TGTGCCAGCAGTCCTGCGTACAATGAGCAGTTCTTC. Its protein product is CASSPAYNEQFF.

V is TRBV5-4 and J is TRBJ2-3, with no clear D. V was clipped by 3 bases and J by 0 bases, with 5 bases between them. CDR1 is SGHNT and CDR2 is YYREEE in the germline V gene (reference sequence). The CDR3 is 13 residues long. The CDR3 sequence is CASSSQSTDTQYF. The CDR3 DNA reads TGTGCCAGCAGCTCACAGAGCACAGATACGCAGTATTTT. Supplemented by reference TRBV5-4 and TRBJ2-3, the full variable domain reads ETGVTQSPTHLIKTRGQQVTLRCSSQSGHNTVSWYQQALGQGPQFIFQYYREEENGRGNFPPRFSGLQFPNYSSELNVNALELDDSALYLCASSSQSTDTQYFGPGTRLTVL.

V gene TRBV11-2 combines with J gene TRBJ1-2; no reliable D call. With 5 bases removed from V and 4 bases from J, the gap between germline ends came to 14 bases. Germline V gene lookup returns CDR1 SGHAT and CDR2 FQNNGV. The CDR3 extends over 14 amino acids. The CDR3 here is CASSPGEGGYGYTF. The DNA for the CDR3 is TGTGCCAGCAGCCCCGGTGAGGGTGGCTATGGCTACACCTTC.

At least ten counts were recorded for this clonotype. The chain uses TRBV14 and TRBJ2-7, with D tentatively TRBD1 (6 bases). Germline CDR1 reads SGHDN; CDR2 reads FVKESK. V lost 0 bases to trimming and J lost 1 base, with 7 bases between them. The CDR3 has 14 amino acids. The CDR3 spells CASSQEDRSYEQYF. CDR3 DNA: TGTGCCAGCAGCCAAGAGGACAGATCCTACGAGCAGTACTTC.

Many counts were recorded for this clonotype. This chain joins TRBV5-1 and TRBJ2-7; perhaps TRBD1 as D (6 bases). The germline V gene encodes CDR1 SGHRS and CDR2 YFSETQ. This CDR3 spans 12 amino acids. V shed 1 base and J shed 5 bases, with 7 bases lying between them. CDR3 sequence (DNA): TGCGCCAGCAGCTTGACAGGGAACGAGCAGTACTTC. Protein: CASSLTGNEQYF.

As to this clonotype: Being one base from a much bigger clone, this may be a read error. The chain couples TRBV2 to TRBJ2-4, with a tentative D call TRBD2 (6 bases). The CDR3 sequence is 13 residues long. Trimming cost V 4 bases and J 5 bases, with 9 bases left between them. Per the germline V gene, CDR1 is SNHLY and CDR2 is FYNNEI. The CDR3 spells CASSVGTQNIQYF. For the CDR3, the DNA is TGTGCCAGCAGTGTCGGGACTCAAAACATTCAGTACTTC.

This clonotype has ten or more counts. V and J are TRBV6-1 and TRBJ1-5, with 7 bases aligning to TRBD1. Germline V gene sequence: CDR1 MNHNS, CDR2 SASEGT. The CDR3 loop spans 19 amino acids. V dropped 6 bases and J dropped 0; count of bases not matched to a gene: 17. This CDR3 is CASSLNRGSPFYSNQPQHF. The CDR3 DNA sequence: TGTGCCAGCAGCCTCAACAGGGGATCCCCTTTCTATAGCAATCAGCCCCAGCATTTT.

This clonotype has only one observation. CDR3 amino acids: CASELARRLVRTGELFF. In DNA, the CDR3 is TGTGCCAGCGAGTTAGCCCGTCGGTTGGTGAGAACCGGGGAGCTGTTTTTT. The V gene is TRBV7-2, the J gene TRBJ2-2; D gene uncertain. Germline lookup yields CDR1 SGHTA and CDR2 FQGNSA. The V and J ends lost 8 bases and 5 bases respectively, with 24 bases between them. The CDR3 is made up of 17 amino acids. The full variable domain, in which reference TRBV7-2 and TRBJ2-2 provide the parts outside the CDR3, is GAGVSQSPSNKVTEKGKDVELRCDPISGHTALYWYRQSLGQGLEFLIYFQGNSAPDKSGLPSDRFSAERTGGSVSTLTIQRTQQEDSAVYLCASELARRLVRTGELFFGEGSRLTVL.

This clonotype was recorded a few times. A much larger clone is a single base away; this may be a read error. The chain carries TRBV20-1 and TRBJ2-7; 8 nucleotides agree with TRBD1. The germline CDR1 and CDR2 sequences are DFQATT and SNEGSKA (reference sequence). V trimming: 0 bases; J trimming: 4 bases; junction bases outside the gene matches: 8. This CDR3 comprises 15 residues. CDR3 bases: TGCAGTGCTAGAGAGTGGGTCAGGGGGCAGTACGAGCAGTACTTC. It translates to CSAREWVRGQYEQYF.

The rearrangement joins TRBV3-1 to TRBJ1-1, with D perhaps TRBD1 (5 bases). V gave up 4 bases and J gave up 8 bases, with 14 bases separating them. The germline V gene encodes CDR1 LGHDT and CDR2 YNNKEL (reference sequence). The CDR3 runs to 13 residues. CDR3 loop: CASSPQRGGEAFF. Here the CDR3 DNA reads TGTGCCAGCAGCCCCCAACGTGGGGGAGAAGCTTTCTTT.

V and J are TRBV6-5 and TRBJ2-2, with 11 bases lining up with TRBD1. This CDR3 comprises 16 residues. Germline CDR1 reads MNHEY; CDR2 reads SVGAGI. Germline trimming cut 6 bases from V and 5 bases from J; bases unmatched to any gene: 8. As DNA, the CDR3 is TGTGCCAGCAGAACCACCGGGACAGGGGGAACCGGGGAGCTGTTTTTT. This sequence encodes CASRTTGTGGTGELFF.

The chain employs TRBV5-1 and TRBJ2-3; no clear D. The CDR3 runs to 15 residues. CDR1 and CDR2 (germline): SGHRS, YFSETQ. V was trimmed by 2 bases and J by 0 bases, leaving 10 bases between them. CDR3 bases: TGCGCCAGCAGCTTTTTTGATTCTAGCACAGATACGCAGTATTTT. Translating gives CASSFFDSSTDTQYF.

A few counts support this clonotype. This sequence joins TRBV6-2 or TRBV6-3 and TRBJ1-1; D gene unclear. The length of the CDR3 is 13 residues. Trimming cost V 0 bases and J 9 bases, with 11 bases left between them. Germline CDR1 and CDR2: MNHEY and SVGEGT. CDR3 in DNA: TGTGCCAGCAGTTACTCGGGGAATAGACAAGCTTTCTTT. Translated, it gives CASSYSGNRQAFF.

Of note for this clonotype: Its ends do not fully match the called genes, so a read error is possible. The chain recombines TRBV5-1 with TRBJ2-5; tentatively, D is TRBD2 (6 bases). The V gene's germline CDR1 is SGHRS and CDR2 YFSETQ. This CDR3 has 13 residues. In DNA form, the CDR3 reads TGCGCCGGCAGCTTGGAGGGATCGAATGAGCAGTACTTC. Translation: CAGSLEGSNEQYF.

V is TRBV6-8 and J is TRBJ1-1; TRBD1 agrees at 8 bases. The CDR3 consists of 19 residues. CDR1 and CDR2 from the germline V gene are MNHGY and SAAAGT. The J segment lost 7 bases and the V segment lost 1 base, leaving 20 bases of the junction unmatched. The CDR3 nucleotides read TGTGCCAGCAGTTACTTATTCTTTTCTGGGACAGGAGAAGGTGGTGAAGCTTTCTTT. It is translated as CASSYLFFSGTGEGGEAFF.

The chain links TRBV5-5 to TRBJ1-1; TRBD1 is a possible D gene (5 bases). This CDR3 contains 14 residues. V was pared by 3 bases and J by 0 bases, with 9 bases between. CDR1 and CDR2 (germline): SGHKS, YYEKEE (reference sequence). CDR3 in DNA: TGTGCCAGCAGCTCACAGGTTGTGAACACTGAAGCTTTCTTT. Protein: CASSSQVVNTEAFF.

The V call is TRBV5-1, the J call TRBJ2-1, with TRBD2 matching over 10 bases. CDR1 is SGHRS, CDR2 YFSETQ, per germline. V dropped 2 bases and J dropped 8; count of bases not matched to a gene: 22. The CDR3 is 20 amino acids. This chain's CDR3 is CASSFLSGGSSGGAGDEQFF. The DNA for the CDR3 is TGCGCCAGCAGCTTCCTAAGCGGGGGCAGCAGCGGGGGGGCTGGGGATGAGCAGTTCTTC.